Below are 12 T cell receptor beta chains sequenced from a single sample in a study of blood T cell repertoires in COVID-19. Produced via immunoSEQ multiplex PCR; TCRdb's table is partial and in-frame only. Here the sample spans under 200,000 clones, 70% to 85% being singletons. The material sequenced was peripheral blood. Every receptor here comes from an elderly woman with acute or convalescent COVID-19.

The chain combines TRBV6-2 or TRBV6-3 with TRBJ1-5; 9 bases agree with TRBD1. The CDR3 contains 16 residues. The V segment lost 2 bases and the J segment 2 bases; nucleotides outside the gene matches: 4. Germline V gene data show CDR1 as MNHEY and CDR2 as SVGEGT. The CDR3 region has the DNA TGTGCCAGCAGTTACCCCACAGGGGGCGGCAATCAGCCCCAGCATTTT. Its protein product is CASSYPTGGGNQPQHF.

The chain recombines TRBV9 with TRBJ1-2, with a possible D match to TRBD1 (6 bases). CDR1 SGDLS and CDR2 YYNGEE come from the germline V gene. CDR3 length: 13 amino acids. Between the trimmed V and J ends, which lost 2 bases and 7 bases, there was a span of 12 bases. The CDR3 loop reads CASSVGGRSGYTF. The DNA for the CDR3 is TGTGCCAGCAGCGTGGGGGGGCGGTCTGGCTACACCTTC.

In DNA form, the CDR3 reads TGCGCCAGCAGCCACCTCCGGGACAGCGGTGAAAAACTGTTTTTT. Its translation is CASSHLRDSGEKLFF. The chain has TRBV4-1 and TRBJ1-4, with 7 bases aligning to TRBD1. V lost 3 bases, J lost 7 bases, and 8 bases stayed unmatched. The CDR3 length is 15 residues. Germline CDR1 reads MGHRA; CDR2 reads YSYEKL.

This sequence joins TRBV4-1 and TRBJ2-7; 12 bases align to TRBD2. V shed 1 base and J 1 base; nucleotides not matched to a gene: 5. CDR1 is MGHRA and CDR2 is YSYEKL in the germline V gene. CDR3 length: 17 amino acids. The CDR3 loop is CASSQGGLAGGSYEQYF. CDR3 DNA sequence: TGCGCCAGCAGCCAAGGGGGCCTAGCGGGAGGGTCCTACGAGCAGTACTTC.

The J gene is TRBJ1-1, the V gene TRBV27; no clear D gene. There are 13 residues in the CDR3. CDR1 and CDR2 (germline): MNHEY, SMNVEV (reference sequence). The V and J ends lost 6 bases and 4 bases respectively, with 12 bases between them. The CDR3 region is CASSPPGITEAFF. The CDR3 nucleotides read TGTGCCAGCAGCCCTCCGGGGATCACTGAAGCTTTCTTT.

This clone was counted only a few times. The V call is TRBV6-6, the J call TRBJ1-5; D possibly corresponds to TRBD1 (6 bases). The germline CDR1 and CDR2 sequences are MNHNY and SVGAGI (reference sequence). The V end lost 0 bases, the J end lost 2 bases, and 8 bases lay between the germline ends. CDR3 size: 15 residues. This CDR3 reads CASSYSRQGNQPQHF. The CDR3 DNA reads as TGTGCCAGCAGTTACTCGAGACAGGGCAATCAGCCCCAGCATTTT.

The rearrangement joins TRBV12-3 or TRBV12-4 to TRBJ1-1; D possibly corresponds to TRBD1 (6 bases). This CDR3 has 13 amino acids. The V gene lost 3 bases and the J gene lost 4 bases, with 9 bases spanning the gap. The CDR3 region is CASSFGQFTEAFF. The CDR3 coding sequence is TGTGCCAGCAGTTTCGGACAGTTCACTGAAGCTTTCTTT.

The chain combines TRBV5-1 with TRBJ2-3; 9 bases match TRBD1. CDR3 size: 15 residues. V shed 0 bases and J 6 bases; nucleotides not matched to a gene: 5. Per germline, CDR1 SGHRS and CDR2 YFSETQ. The CDR3 sequence is CASSLATDRGDTQYF. CDR3 DNA: TGCGCCAGCAGCTTGGCCACCGACAGGGGGGATACGCAGTATTTT. Full variable domain (outside the CDR3, taken from reference TRBV5-1 and TRBJ2-3): KAGVTQTPRYLIKTRGQQVTLSCSPISGHRSVSWYQQTPGQGLQFLFEYFSETQRNKGNFPGRFSGRQFSNSRSEMNVSTLELGDSALYLCASSLATDRGDTQYFGPGTRLTVL.

The chain recombines TRBV21-1 with TRBJ2-1; the DNA was not compared with TRBD2, the D call given in the table. TRBV21-1 is classified as a pseudogene. This CDR3 is 15 amino acids long. The CDR3 DNA sequence: TGTGCCAGCAGGACTAGCGGGAGTTCCCACAATGAGCAGTTCTTC. Its translation: CASRTSGSSHNEQFF.

The chain joins TRBV3-1 (or the pseudogene TRBV3-2) to TRBJ2-7; 9 nucleotides align to TRBD1. V lost 5 bases, J lost 3 bases, and 11 bases stayed unmatched. The CDR3 has 16 residues. Germline V gene sequence: CDR1 LGHDT, CDR2 YNNKEL (reference sequence). The CDR3 loop is CASSALATTGGYEQYF. As DNA, the CDR3 is TGTGCCAGCAGCGCCCTGGCCACGACAGGGGGCTACGAGCAGTACTTC.

The rearrangement uses TRBV10-3 and TRBJ2-2; weak D call: TRBD1 (6 bases). The ends were cut back, 6 bases at V and 2 bases at J, with 10 bases in the middle. Per germline, CDR1 ENHRY and CDR2 SYGVKD. This CDR3 spans 14 amino acids. In nucleotides, the CDR3 is TGTGCCATCAGATCGGACAGAAACACCGGGGAGCTGTTTTTT. It encodes CAIRSDRNTGELFF.

This clone was observed once. The chain carries TRBV9 and TRBJ2-2, with TRBD1 matching 8 bases. V was pared by 2 bases and J by 7 bases, with 10 bases of the junction left unmatched. The CDR3 is 16 residues long. Germline values: CDR1 SGDLS, CDR2 YYNGEE. The CDR3 spells CASSVAGAGGYGELFF. The CDR3 region has the DNA TGTGCCAGCAGCGTCGCAGGGGCAGGGGGCTACGGGGAGCTGTTTTTT. Full variable domain (rest looked up from reference TRBV9 and TRBJ2-2): DSGVTQTPKHLITATGQRVTLRCSPRSGDLSVYWYQQSLDQGLQFLIQYYNGEERAKGNILERFSAQQFPDLHSELNLSSLELGDSALYFCASSVAGAGGYGELFFGEGSRLTVL.